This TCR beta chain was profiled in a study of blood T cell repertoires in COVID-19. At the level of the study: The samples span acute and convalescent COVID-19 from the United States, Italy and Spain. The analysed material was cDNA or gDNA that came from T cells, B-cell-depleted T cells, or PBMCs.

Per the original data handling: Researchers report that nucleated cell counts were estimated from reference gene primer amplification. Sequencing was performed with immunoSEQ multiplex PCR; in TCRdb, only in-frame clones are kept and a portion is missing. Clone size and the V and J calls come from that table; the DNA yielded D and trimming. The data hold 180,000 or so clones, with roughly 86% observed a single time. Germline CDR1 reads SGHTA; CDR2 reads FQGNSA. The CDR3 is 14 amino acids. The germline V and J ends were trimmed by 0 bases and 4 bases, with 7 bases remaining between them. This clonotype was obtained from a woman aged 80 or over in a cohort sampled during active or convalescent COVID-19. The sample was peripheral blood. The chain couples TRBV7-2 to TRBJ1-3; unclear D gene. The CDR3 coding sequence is TGTGCCAGCAGCTTAGCGTCGGGAGGAAACACCATATATTTT. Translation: CASSLASGGNTIYF.